This record looks at one T cell receptor (beta chain) sequence and its context. Antigen: not known. The primer mix had 60 Vbeta and 13 Jbeta primers. Some clones are missing from TCRdb's copy, which holds only in-frame ones; the method was immunoSEQ multiplex PCR. The sample holds about 140,000 clones, roughly four fifths seen once. The trim removed 3 bases at V and 2 bases at J, leaving 7 bases unmatched. Per germline, CDR1 SQVTM and CDR2 ANQGSEA. This CDR3 has 15 residues. The data are from a study of cytomegalovirus exposure and HLA in healthy donors. Findings of the study overall: Earlier findings revealed that most TCR beta V segments proved productive either about 87% or about 30% of the time. Reportedly, HLA-A and HLA-B alleles of most subjects were accurately predicted from TCR beta.

This clonotype originated in a woman between 50 and 59 years old in good health and CMV-seronegative. The V and J genes are TRBV29-1 and TRBJ2-3; 8 bases map to TRBD2. The material sequenced was PBMCs. CDR3 loop: CSVDKGGGPTDTQYF. The CDR3 DNA reads as TGCAGCGTTGATAAGGGCGGGGGGCCCACAGATACGCAGTATTTT.